The clone carrying this TCR beta chain was seen only once. One junction end disagrees with the germline gene, perhaps due to a read error. Authors' data handling: By means of reference gene primer amplification, nucleated cell counts were estimated. Generated by immunoSEQ multiplex PCR, the TCRdb table keeps only in-frame clones and is missing some. The V and J calls and clone size were taken over from that table, and D and trimming were inferred from the DNA. The sample shows over 95,000 clones, roughly 80% of them seen only once. The data stem from a study of blood T cell repertoires in COVID-19. At the level of the study: Collection of acute and convalescent COVID-19 samples took place in the United States, Italy and Spain. The analysed material was cDNA or gDNA that came from T cells, B-cell-depleted T cells, or PBMCs.

The CDR3 runs 15 residues. Germline CDR1 is SSHAT and CDR2 is FNYEAQ (reference sequence). Source material: peripheral blood. The sequence was collected from a human donor in a cohort sampled during active COVID-19. V is TRBV7-7 and J is TRBJ2-3; TRBD2 might be the D (7 bases). The CDR3 coding sequence is TGTGCTAGCAGCTTAAGCGGGACACGAGGCGATACGCAGTATTTT. It translates to CASSLSGTRGDTQYF.